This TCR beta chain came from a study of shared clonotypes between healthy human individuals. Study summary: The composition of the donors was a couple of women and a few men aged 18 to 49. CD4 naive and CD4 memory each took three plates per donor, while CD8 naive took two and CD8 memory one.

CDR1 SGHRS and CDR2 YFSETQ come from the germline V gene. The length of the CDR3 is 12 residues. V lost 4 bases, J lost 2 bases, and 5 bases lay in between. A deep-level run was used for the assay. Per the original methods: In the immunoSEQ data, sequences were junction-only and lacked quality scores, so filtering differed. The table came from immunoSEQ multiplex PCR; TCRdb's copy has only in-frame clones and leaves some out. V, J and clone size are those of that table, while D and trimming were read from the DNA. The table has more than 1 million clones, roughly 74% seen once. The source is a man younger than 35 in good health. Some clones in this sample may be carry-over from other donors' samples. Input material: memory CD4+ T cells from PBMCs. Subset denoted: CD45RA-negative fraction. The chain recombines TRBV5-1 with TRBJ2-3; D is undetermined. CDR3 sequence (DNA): TGCGCCAGCAGCGGAGACACAGATACGCAGTATTTT. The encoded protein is CASSGDTDTQYF.